The clone carrying this T cell receptor (beta chain) was detected ten times or more. Its antigen is still unknown. The entry originates in a study of naive and memory T cell subsets. The beta constant-region primer was an equimolar mix of two oligonucleotides covering TRBC1 and TRBC2. TCRdb reprocessed the UMI-ligation and nested PCR reads with MiXCR, giving one entry per CDR3 protein. The sample has around 40,000 distinct CDR3 sequences, roughly 15% seen once. The germline V gene has CDR1 MNHEY and CDR2 SMNVEV (reference sequence). This CDR3 contains 16 residues. The J segment lost 10 bases and the V segment lost 4 bases, leaving 16 bases of the junction unmatched. CD45RA-CD27- cells were effector memory; CD45RA+CD27- cells were EMRA. Regarding the study as a whole: Over 90% of naive TCR sequences appeared only once, unlike memory subsets.

V is TRBV27 and J is TRBJ2-1; 7 positions agree with TRBD2. This TCR was sampled from a human donor in good health. The material sequenced was effector memory CD4+ T cells from blood. Subset given: effector memory, CD45RA- CD27-. As DNA, the CDR3 is TGTGCCAGCAGTTATGCTGTGGGACTAAGCAGTGCCGAGCAGTTCTTC. Its protein is CASSYAVGLSSAEQFF.